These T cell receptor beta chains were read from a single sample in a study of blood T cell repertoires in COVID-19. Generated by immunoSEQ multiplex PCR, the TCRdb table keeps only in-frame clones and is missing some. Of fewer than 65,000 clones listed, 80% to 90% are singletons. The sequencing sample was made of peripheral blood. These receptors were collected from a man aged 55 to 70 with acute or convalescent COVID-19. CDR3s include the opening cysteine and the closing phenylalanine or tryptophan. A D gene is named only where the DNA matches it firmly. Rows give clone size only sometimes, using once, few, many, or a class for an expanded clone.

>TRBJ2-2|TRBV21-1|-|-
CASSTWDRVTGELFF
TGTGCCAGCAGCACCTGGGACAGGGTCACCGGGGAGCTGTTTTTT
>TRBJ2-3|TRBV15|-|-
CATSPRGADTQYF
TGTGCCACCAGCCCCCGTGGGGCGGATACGCAGTATTTT
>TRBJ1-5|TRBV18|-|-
CASSPAGGNQPQHF
TGTGCCAGCTCACCAGCAGGGGGCAATCAGCCCCAGCATTTT
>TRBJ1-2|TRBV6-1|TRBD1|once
CASSEVGTGPVMGGYTF
TGTGCCAGCAGTGAAGTAGGGACAGGCCCCGTCATGGGAGGCTACACCTTC
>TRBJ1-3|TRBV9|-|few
CASSSTGNTIYF
TGTGCCAGCAGCTCGACAGGAAACACCATATATTTT
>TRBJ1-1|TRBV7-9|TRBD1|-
CASSLTDRAPNTEAFF
TGTGCCAGCAGCCTAACGGACAGGGCCCCGAACACTGAAGCTTTCTTT
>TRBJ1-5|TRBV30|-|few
CAWSGQLNQPQHF
TGTGCCTGGAGCGGACAGCTCAATCAGCCCCAGCATTTT
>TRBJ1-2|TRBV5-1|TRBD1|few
CASREAGTGDGYTF
TGCGCCAGCAGGGAAGCCGGGACAGGGGACGGCTACACCTTC
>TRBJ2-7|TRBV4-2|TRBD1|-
CASSQATGEEQYF
TGTGCCAGCAGCCAGGCTACAGGGGAGGAGCAGTACTTC
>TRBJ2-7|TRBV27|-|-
CASSLLQELTYEQYF
TGTGCCAGCAGTTTACTACAGGAACTTACCTACGAGCAGTACTTC
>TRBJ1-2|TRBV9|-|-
CASSVGRDYGYTF
TGTGCCAGCAGCGTAGGCAGGGACTATGGCTACACCTTC
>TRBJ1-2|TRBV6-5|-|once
CASSYGGRLGGYTF
TGTGCCAGCAGTTACGGAGGGCGCCTAGGTGGCTACACCTTC
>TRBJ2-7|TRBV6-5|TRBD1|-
CASCRQGPYEQYF
TGTGCCAGCTGTAGACAGGGACCCTACGAGCAGTACTTC
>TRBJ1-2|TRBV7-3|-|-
CASSLIGGSNYGYTF
TGTGCCAGCAGCTTAATAGGAGGATCTAACTATGGCTACACCTTC
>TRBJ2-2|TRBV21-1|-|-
CASSKGGQQENTGELFF
TGTGCCAGCAGCAAAGGGGGACAGCAGGAGAACACCGGGGAGCTGTTTTTT
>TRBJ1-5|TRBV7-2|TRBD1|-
CASSLDSGGGQPQHF
TGTGCCAGCAGCTTAGATTCAGGGGGAGGTCAGCCCCAGCATTTT
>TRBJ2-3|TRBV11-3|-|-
CASSLGPLKEPTDTQYF
TGTGCCAGCAGCTTAGGTCCGTTAAAGGAGCCCACAGATACGCAGTATTTT
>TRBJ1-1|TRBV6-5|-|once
CASSSISTRSGAFF
TGTGCCAGCAGCTCCATTTCTACCCGCAGCGGAGCTTTCTTT
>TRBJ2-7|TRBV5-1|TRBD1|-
CASSPTGQGYEQYF
TGCGCCAGCAGCCCTACGGGACAGGGCTACGAGCAGTACTTC
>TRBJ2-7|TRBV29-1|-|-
CSVGLYEQYF
TGCAGTGTTGGGCTCTACGAGCAGTACTTC
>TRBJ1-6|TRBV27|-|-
CASSPRGGLISPLHF
TGTGCCAGCAGTCCACGTGGGGGGTTGATTTCACCCCTCCACTTT
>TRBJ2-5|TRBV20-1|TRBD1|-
CSASGVRGREETQYF
TGCAGTGCTAGTGGGGTCAGGGGGCGCGAGGAGACCCAGTACTTC
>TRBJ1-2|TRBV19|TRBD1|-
CASSMFTGGPPYGYTF
TGTGCCAGTAGTATGTTCACAGGGGGCCCGCCGTACGGCTACACCTTC
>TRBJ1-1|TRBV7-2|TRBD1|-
CASSLAGGAGTEAFF
TGTGCCAGCAGCTTAGCAGGGGGCGCGGGAACTGAAGCTTTCTTT
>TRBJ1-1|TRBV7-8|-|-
CASSLGEMTEAFF
TGTGCCAGCAGCTTAGGCGAGATGACTGAAGCTTTCTTT
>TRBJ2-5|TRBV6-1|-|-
CASSEILDETQYF
TGTGCCAGCAGTGAAATACTAGACGAGACCCAGTACTTC
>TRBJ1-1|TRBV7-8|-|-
CASSPGTLNTEAFF
TGTGCCAGCAGCCCTGGGACATTGAACACTGAAGCTTTCTTT
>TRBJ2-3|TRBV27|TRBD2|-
CASNRGGTDTQYF
TGTGCCAGCAACCGGGGGGGCACAGATACGCAGTATTTT
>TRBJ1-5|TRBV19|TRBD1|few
CASTGTGTYQPQHF
TGTGCCAGTACCGGGACAGGGACGTATCAGCCCCAGCATTTT
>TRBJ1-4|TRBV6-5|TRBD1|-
CASSRGQGEREKLFF
TGTGCCAGCAGTCGAGGACAGGGGGAAAGGGAAAAACTGTTTTTT
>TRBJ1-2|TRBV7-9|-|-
CASSTQQGRGYTF
TGTGCCAGCAGCACCCAACAGGGTCGAGGCTACACCTTC
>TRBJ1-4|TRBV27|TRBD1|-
CASSLLTGVFFEKLFF
TGTGCCAGCAGTTTGCTGACAGGGGTGTTTTTTGAAAAACTGTTTTTT
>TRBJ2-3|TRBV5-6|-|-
CASSLTGLLADTQYF
TGTGCCAGCAGCTTGACAGGGCTCCTGGCAGATACGCAGTATTTT
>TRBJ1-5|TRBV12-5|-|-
CASGLGQGNQPQHF
TGTGCTAGTGGTTTGGGACAAGGCAATCAGCCCCAGCATTTT
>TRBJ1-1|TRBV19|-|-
CASRALGTDEAFF
TGTGCCAGTAGGGCCCTCGGTACAGATGAAGCTTTCTTT
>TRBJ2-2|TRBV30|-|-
CAWSTGSSNTGELFF
TGTGCCTGGAGCACAGGAAGCTCGAACACCGGGGAGCTGTTTTTT
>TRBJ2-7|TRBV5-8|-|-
CASSLEAGRYEQYF
TGTGCCAGCAGCTTGGAGGCAGGGCGCTACGAGCAGTACTTC
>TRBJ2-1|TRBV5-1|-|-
CASIQENNEQFF
TGCGCCAGCATCCAAGAGAACAATGAGCAGTTCTTC
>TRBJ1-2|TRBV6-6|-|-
CASRRTVVYGYTF
TGTGCCAGCAGACGGACAGTTGTCTATGGCTACACCTTC